This TCR beta chain was recorded in a study of cytomegalovirus exposure and HLA in healthy donors. Across the study: Among about 380 genotyped donors, around 77% fell in the Caucasian-associated ancestry cluster.

The PCR ran on 60 Vbeta and 13 Jbeta primers. Sequencing used immunoSEQ multiplex PCR; TCRdb keeps in-frame clones, though not all of them. The data hold roughly 110,000 clones, with 70% to 80% observed a single time. Germline V gene lookup returns CDR1 SGHDT and CDR2 YYEEEE. The CDR3 spans 17 residues. The junction had 7 bases not matched to a gene; V was cut back by 0 bases and J by 5 bases. The source material was PBMCs. The clonotype comes from a woman in her thirties or forties in good health and CMV-seropositive. This rearrangement joins TRBV5-6 to TRBJ2-1; 11 nucleotides match TRBD2. The CDR3 protein is CASSLAGRLAGNNEQFF. DNA for the CDR3: TGTGCCAGCAGCTTGGCCGGTAGACTAGCGGGGAACAATGAGCAGTTCTTC.